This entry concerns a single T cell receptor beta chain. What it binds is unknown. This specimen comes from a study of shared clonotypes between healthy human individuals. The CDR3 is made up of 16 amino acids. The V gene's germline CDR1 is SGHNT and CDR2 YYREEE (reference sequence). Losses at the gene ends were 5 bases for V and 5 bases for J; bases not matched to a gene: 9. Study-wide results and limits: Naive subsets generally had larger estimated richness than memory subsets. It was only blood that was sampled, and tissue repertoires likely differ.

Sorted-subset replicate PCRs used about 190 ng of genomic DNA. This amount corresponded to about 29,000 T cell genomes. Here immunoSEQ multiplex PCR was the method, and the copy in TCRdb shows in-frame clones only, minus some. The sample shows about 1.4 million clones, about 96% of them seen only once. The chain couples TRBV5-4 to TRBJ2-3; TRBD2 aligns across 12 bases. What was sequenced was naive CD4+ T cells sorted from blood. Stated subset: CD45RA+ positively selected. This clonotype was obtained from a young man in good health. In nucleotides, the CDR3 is TGTGCCAGCAGTCCCCGACTAGCGGGAGTGGGAGATACGCAGTATTTT. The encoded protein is CASSPRLAGVGDTQYF.